This T cell receptor beta chain was sequenced in a study of blood T cell repertoires in COVID-19. Study details: Italy, Spain and the United States were the sources of the convalescent and acute COVID-19 samples.

Trimming removed 8 bases at V and 5 bases at J, with 12 bases between. The CDR3 totals 12 residues. Per the germline V gene, CDR1 is SNHLY and CDR2 is FYNNEI. In the study's own analysis: Nucleated cell number was recorded as an estimate derived from reference gene primer amplification. Some clones are missing from TCRdb's copy, which holds only in-frame ones; the method was immunoSEQ multiplex PCR. V, J and clone size were drawn from that table, and D and trimming were deduced from the DNA. The sample has around 140,000 clones, about 89% seen once; the top ten hold 2% to 3%. The V and J genes are TRBV2 and TRBJ1-2, with D unclear. The sample was peripheral blood. This clonotype was obtained from a man between 45 and 60 years old with active COVID-19. The DNA for the CDR3 is TGTGCCAGCCTGGCAGGATTATATGGCTACACCTTC. It yields the protein CASLAGLYGYTF. Looking up the rest from reference TRBV2 and TRBJ1-2 gives the full variable domain: EPEVTQTPSHQVTQMGQEVILRCVPISNHLYFYWYRQILGQKVEFLVSFYNNEISEKSEIFDDQFSVERPDGSNFTLKIRSTKLEDSAMYFCASLAGLYGYTFGSGTRLTVV.